This is a list of T cell receptor beta chains from one sample in a study of blood T cell repertoires in COVID-19. Sequenced by immunoSEQ multiplex PCR; TCRdb stores in-frame clones only, minus some. The data contain 25,000 to 30,000 clones, 81% of them singletons. The sample was peripheral blood. Receptors were obtained from an older woman with acute or convalescent COVID-19. Each CDR3 is given with its conserved first and last residue. The D gene is left open where the match is weak. Clone size, where shown, is once, few, many, or a class for clones that have expanded.

D gene	CDR3 length	V gene	J gene	clone size	CDR3 DNA	CDR3 protein
NA	13	TRBV12-3/TRBV12-4	TRBJ1-2	NA	TGTGCCAGCAGTTTGAATAGTAACTATGGCTACACCTTC	CASSLNSNYGYTF
NA	12	TRBV27	TRBJ2-3	NA	TGTGCCAGCAGTTCGCGTAGAGATACGCAGTATTTT	CASSSRRDTQYF
TRBD2	15	TRBV30	TRBJ2-1	NA	TGTGCCTGGAATCCGTTAGCGGGGGGTTTCAATGAGCAGTTCTTC	CAWNPLAGGFNEQFF
TRBD2	12	TRBV28	TRBJ2-5	NA	TGTGCCAGCAGTTTAACTAGCGGGACCTCGTACTTC	CASSLTSGTSYF
TRBD2	14	TRBV5-1	TRBJ2-3	NA	TGCGCCAGCAGCTTGTCGGGGGGACCCGATACGCAGTATTTT	CASSLSGGPDTQYF
NA	12	TRBV6-5	TRBJ2-5	NA	TGTGCCAGCAGTTACTCTCCGGAGACCCAGTACTTC	CASSYSPETQYF
NA	13	TRBV7-9	TRBJ2-3	NA	TGTGCCAGCAGTCTTACAGGCACAGATACGCAGTATTTT	CASSLTGTDTQYF
NA	14	TRBV29-1	TRBJ2-5	NA	TGCAGCGTTGAAGATACCTGGCCACAAGAGACCCAGTACTTC	CSVEDTWPQETQYF
TRBD1	14	TRBV19	TRBJ2-5	NA	TGTGCCAGTAGTACCTATGACAGGGAAGAGACCCAGTACTTC	CASSTYDREETQYF
NA	15	TRBV14	TRBJ1-6	once	TGTGCCAGCAGCCAAGAGTTTGAGGAGGGCTCACCCCTCCACTTT	CASSQEFEEGSPLHF
TRBD1	13	TRBV7-8	TRBJ2-7	NA	TGTGCCAGCAGCTCCCGGGACAGGTACGAGCAGTACTTC	CASSSRDRYEQYF
TRBD1	13	TRBV30	TRBJ1-2	NA	TGTGCCTGGAGTGGGGACAGTGGATTAGACTACACCTTC	CAWSGDSGLDYTF
NA	16	TRBV3-1/TRBV3-2	TRBJ1-1	NA	TGTGCCAGCAGCCAATACTTACGCGGCTCGATCCCTGAAGCTTTCTTT	CASSQYLRGSIPEAFF
TRBD1	15	TRBV18	TRBJ2-3	NA	TGTGCCAGCTCACCACCAGGACAGGGTTTCGATACGCAGTATTTT	CASSPPGQGFDTQYF
NA	13	TRBV18	TRBJ1-6	once	TGTGCCAGCTCACCTCTTAGCAATTCACCCCTCCACTTT	CASSPLSNSPLHF
TRBD1	15	TRBV7-8	TRBJ1-4	NA	TGTGCCAGCAGCTTACCGACAGGGGGCGATGAAAAACTGTTTTTT	CASSLPTGGDEKLFF
TRBD2	12	TRBV2	TRBJ2-7	NA	TGTGCCAGCCTTGGGGGGGTCTACGAGCAGTACTTC	CASLGGVYEQYF
NA	18	TRBV7-3	TRBJ2-2	NA	TGTGCCAGCAGCCCTTGGGGTGGCGCGGGGTCGGACACCGGGGAGCTGTTTTTT	CASSPWGGAGSDTGELFF
TRBD2	19	TRBV18	TRBJ2-3	NA	TGTGCCAGCTCACCGATAATCGGGGGGACCCCGGGGGGCACAGATACGCAGTATTTT	CASSPIIGGTPGGTDTQYF
NA	12	TRBV6-5	TRBJ1-2	NA	TGTGCCAGCAGTTACAAGGGGTCTGGCTACACCTTC	CASSYKGSGYTF
TRBD1	17	TRBV6-6	TRBJ1-5	NA	TGTGCCAGCAGTCCGGGACAGGGTGTTGTTAGCAATCAGCCCCAGCATTTT	CASSPGQGVVSNQPQHF
TRBD1	14	TRBV7-8	TRBJ2-7	NA	TGTGCCAGCAGCCCGACAGGGTTGGCCTACGAGCAGTACTTC	CASSPTGLAYEQYF
TRBD2	17	TRBV7-6	TRBJ2-5	many	TGTGCCAGCAGCTTAATCCGCCTAGCGGGGGGTCAAGAGACCCAGTACTTC	CASSLIRLAGGQETQYF
NA	13	TRBV6-5	TRBJ1-3	NA	TGTGCCTCCGCCCGGGAGAGTGGAAACACCATATATTTT	CASARESGNTIYF
NA	16	TRBV11-2	TRBJ1-1	NA	TGTGCCAGCAGCTTAGAGGGACAAATGTTGAGTACTGAAGCTTTCTTT	CASSLEGQMLSTEAFF
NA	14	TRBV9	TRBJ1-6	NA	TGTGCCAGCAGCGTAAGAGCCCGCAATTCACCCCTCCACTTT	CASSVRARNSPLHF
TRBD2	15	TRBV6-4	TRBJ2-1	NA	TGTGCCAGCAGCAACCTAGCGGGGGGGCCGGTTGAGCAGTTCTTC	CASSNLAGGPVEQFF
TRBD1	14	TRBV5-1	TRBJ1-6	few	TGCGCCAGCAGCCTAACGACAGGGAGTTCACCCCTCCACTTT	CASSLTTGSSPLHF
NA	14	TRBV7-9	TRBJ1-1	NA	TGTGCCAGCAGCCAGACCCGGGGGATCACTGAAGCTTTCTTT	CASSQTRGITEAFF
TRBD1	14	TRBV5-1	TRBJ2-5	NA	TGCGCCAGCAGACTCGGGACAGGCCAAGAGACCCAGTACTTC	CASRLGTGQETQYF
NA	16	TRBV5-1	TRBJ1-5	few	TGCGCCAGCAGCTTTCTGCCGGGAGATAGCAATCAGCCCCAGCATTTT	CASSFLPGDSNQPQHF
TRBD1	17	TRBV24-1	TRBJ2-5	NA	TGTGCCACCAGTGATCCGGGACAGGGAAAGGGACAAGAGACCCAGTACTTC	CATSDPGQGKGQETQYF
NA	17	TRBV7-9	TRBJ2-7	few	TGTGCCAGCAGCTTAGGGGCGGGACGGCAGTCGACCTACGAGCAGTACTTC	CASSLGAGRQSTYEQYF
NA	14	TRBV5-1	TRBJ2-2	NA	TGCGCCAGCAGCTTGGACAGAATCACCGGGGAGCTGTTTTTT	CASSLDRITGELFF
TRBD1	18	TRBV4-1	TRBJ1-1	NA	TGCGCCAGCAGCCCAGGACAGTGGCAGGGGGCCGGGAACACTGAAGCTTTCTTT	CASSPGQWQGAGNTEAFF
NA	15	TRBV3-1/TRBV3-2	TRBJ2-1	few	TGTGCCAGCAGCCAGGCGCGGGTAGCGAACAATGAGCAGTTCTTC	CASSQARVANNEQFF
TRBD1	14	TRBV5-1	TRBJ1-2	NA	TGCGCCAGCAGCCCGGGACAGGGGGCGTTAGGCTACACCTTC	CASSPGQGALGYTF
NA	14	TRBV30	TRBJ2-3	NA	TGTGCCTGGAGTGTTTCCAGGGCCACAGATACGCAGTATTTT	CAWSVSRATDTQYF
NA	14	TRBV5-1	TRBJ1-1	once	TGCGCCAGCAGCTTGGAATTCAGGGCCGGGGGAGCTTTCTTT	CASSLEFRAGGAFF
NA	14	TRBV5-1	TRBJ1-1	NA	TGCGCCAGCAGCTTAGCAGGGGAGAACACTGAAGCTTTCTTT	CASSLAGENTEAFF
TRBD1	15	TRBV2	TRBJ2-5	few	TGTGCCAGCAGTGTACAGGGGTACACCCAAGAGACCCAGTACTTC	CASSVQGYTQETQYF
NA	14	TRBV5-1	TRBJ2-7	NA	TGCGCCAGCAGCCCCCTGAGCCCAGCTCAGGGGCAGTACTTC	CASSPLSPAQGQYF
NA	14	TRBV5-1	TRBJ1-1	NA	TGCGCCAGCAGCCGCACAGGAGATTACACTGAAGCTTTCTTT	CASSRTGDYTEAFF
NA	14	TRBV7-2	TRBJ1-1	NA	TGTGCCAGCAGCTTTTCCCGGTTGAACACTGAAGCTTTCTTT	CASSFSRLNTEAFF
NA	16	TRBV28	TRBJ1-6	NA	TGTGCCAGCAGTTTCCAGGGGATGTCCTATAATTCACCCCTCCACTTT	CASSFQGMSYNSPLHF
TRBD1	13	TRBV30	TRBJ1-2	NA	TGTGCCTGGAGTCCAGGGGGCGCAAGAGGCTACACCTTC	CAWSPGGARGYTF
NA	12	TRBV4-1	TRBJ2-3	once	TGCGCCAGCCGCGCTAGTCCAGATACGCAGTATTTT	CASRASPDTQYF
NA	13	TRBV2	TRBJ2-5	NA	TGTGCCAGCGGAAAGGACAGTGGAGAGACCCAGTACTTC	CASGKDSGETQYF
NA	14	TRBV7-3	TRBJ2-2	few	TGTGCCAGCAGAAGGGACAATCAGAACGGGGAGCTGTTTTTT	CASRRDNQNGELFF
NA	15	TRBV5-6	TRBJ1-3	NA	TGTGCCAGCAGCTTGTGGGGACAACCAGGAAACACCATATATTTT	CASSLWGQPGNTIYF
TRBD1	16	TRBV7-6	TRBJ2-7	NA	TGTGCCAGCAGCCGACTCGGGACAGGGTCATCCTACGAGCAGTACTTC	CASSRLGTGSSYEQYF
NA	17	TRBV11-2	TRBJ1-2	NA	TGTGCCAGCAGCTTACTCGCTCCGGCGGATACTAACTATGGCTACACCTTC	CASSLLAPADTNYGYTF
TRBD1	18	TRBV6-6	TRBJ1-5	NA	TGTGCCAGCAGTCCTGGACAGGGAGGGCCTTATAGCAATCAGCCCCAGCATTTT	CASSPGQGGPYSNQPQHF
NA	11	TRBV2	TRBJ1-2	NA	TGTGCCAGCAGTGTGGAGACTGGCAACACCTTC	CASSVETGNTF
NA	15	TRBV2	TRBJ1-5	NA	TGTGCCAGCAGCCTTCTTGAGAATAGCAATCAGCCCCAGCATTTT	CASSLLENSNQPQHF